Listed below are T cell receptor beta chains from one sample, sequenced in a study of shared clonotypes between healthy human individuals. TCRdb's table, derived via immunoSEQ multiplex PCR, lists solely in-frame clones and lacks some. The sample includes about 340,000 clones, 73% seen only once; the top ten take roughly 10%. The material sequenced was memory CD4+ T cells sorted from blood. The receptor source for this set is a man aged 25-45 years in good health. The CDR3 runs from the conserved cysteine through the conserved F or W. The order of the fields is V gene, J gene, clone size, D gene, CDR3 protein, CDR3 DNA. The D gene is left open where the match is weak. The size field is filled for only some rows; it gives once, few, many or a size class.

v_gene: TRBV29-1; j_gene: TRBJ2-7; abundance: once; d_gene: -; CDR3aa: CSVVQGYEQYF; CDR3nt: TGCAGCGTAGTACAGGGCTACGAGCAGTACTTC
v_gene: TRBV5-1; j_gene: TRBJ1-1; abundance: -; d_gene: -; CDR3aa: CASSLVGDSDTEAFF; CDR3nt: TGCGCCAGCAGCTTGGTGGGGGACTCGGACACTGAAGCTTTCTTT
v_gene: TRBV5-4; j_gene: TRBJ2-3; abundance: few; d_gene: TRBD2; CDR3aa: CASSPRTSGSGDTQYF; CDR3nt: TGTGCCAGCAGCCCACGGACTAGCGGGAGTGGAGATACGCAGTATTTT
v_gene: TRBV5-1; j_gene: TRBJ1-6; abundance: once; d_gene: -; CDR3aa: CASSLGRGGDSPLHF; CDR3nt: TGCGCCAGCAGCTTGGGGCGGGGTGGTGATTCACCCCTCCACTTT
v_gene: TRBV29-1; j_gene: TRBJ2-7; abundance: few; d_gene: TRBD2; CDR3aa: CSAKGLAGPYEQYF; CDR3nt: TGCAGCGCTAAGGGACTAGCGGGGCCCTACGAGCAGTACTTC
v_gene: TRBV7-8; j_gene: TRBJ1-1; abundance: -; d_gene: -; CDR3aa: CASSQQGRTEAFF; CDR3nt: TGTGCCAGCAGCCAACAGGGACGCACTGAAGCTTTCTTT
v_gene: TRBV5-1; j_gene: TRBJ2-3; abundance: -; d_gene: -; CDR3aa: CASGQTGVLADTQYF; CDR3nt: TGCGCCAGCGGACAGACGGGAGTTTTGGCAGATACGCAGTATTTT
v_gene: TRBV6-6; j_gene: TRBJ1-5; abundance: few; d_gene: TRBD1; CDR3aa: CATSLRGHSQPQHF; CDR3nt: TGTGCCACGTCGCTCAGGGGGCATAGTCAGCCCCAGCATTTT
v_gene: TRBV5-1; j_gene: TRBJ1-6; abundance: -; d_gene: TRBD1; CDR3aa: CASSLGSTGDYSPLHF; CDR3nt: TGCGCCAGCAGCTTGGGGTCCACAGGGGATTACTCACCCCTCCACTTT
v_gene: TRBV7-9; j_gene: TRBJ2-3; abundance: -; d_gene: -; CDR3aa: CASSLKYLDTQYF; CDR3nt: TGTGCCAGCAGCTTAAAGTACTTAGATACGCAGTATTTT
v_gene: TRBV5-6; j_gene: TRBJ2-7; abundance: -; d_gene: TRBD1; CDR3aa: CASSLFFWTGVSYEQYF; CDR3nt: TGTGCCAGCAGCTTGTTTTTTTGGACAGGGGTATCCTACGAGCAGTACTTC
v_gene: TRBV14; j_gene: TRBJ1-2; abundance: few; d_gene: -; CDR3aa: CASSLGHGMGYGYTF; CDR3nt: TGTGCCAGCAGCTTGGGACACGGCATGGGCTATGGCTACACCTTC
v_gene: TRBV4-1; j_gene: TRBJ2-2; abundance: -; d_gene: TRBD2; CDR3aa: CASSQDSSGSFANTGELFF; CDR3nt: TGCGCCAGCAGCCAAGACTCTAGCGGAAGCTTCGCGAACACCGGGGAGCTGTTTTTT
v_gene: TRBV19; j_gene: TRBJ1-2; abundance: -; d_gene: -; CDR3aa: CASSPYQKNYGYTF; CDR3nt: TGTGCCAGTAGCCCATACCAGAAAAACTATGGCTACACCTTC
v_gene: TRBV14; j_gene: TRBJ1-2; abundance: -; d_gene: -; CDR3aa: CASSPRLGKNYGYTF; CDR3nt: TGTGCCAGCAGCCCGCGACTTGGGAAAAACTATGGCTACACCTTC
v_gene: TRBV28; j_gene: TRBJ2-5; abundance: -; d_gene: TRBD2; CDR3aa: CASGHLGGRRGRETQYF; CDR3nt: TGTGCCAGCGGGCACCTGGGCGGGAGACGGGGTCGAGAGACCCAGTACTTC
v_gene: TRBV19; j_gene: TRBJ1-1; abundance: -; d_gene: TRBD1; CDR3aa: CASRLRTGRNTEAFF; CDR3nt: TGTGCCAGTAGACTAAGGACAGGACGGAACACTGAAGCTTTCTTT
v_gene: TRBV7-9; j_gene: TRBJ1-1; abundance: many; d_gene: -; CDR3aa: CASADRTDTEAFF; CDR3nt: TGTGCCTCCGCGGATCGGACGGACACTGAAGCTTTCTTT
v_gene: TRBV6-6; j_gene: TRBJ2-2; abundance: -; d_gene: TRBD1; CDR3aa: CASSARTGRFTGELFF; CDR3nt: TGTGCCAGCAGTGCGAGGACAGGGCGCTTTACCGGGGAGCTGTTTTTT
v_gene: TRBV18; j_gene: TRBJ2-7; abundance: many; d_gene: -; CDR3aa: CASSPPNAEQYF; CDR3nt: TGTGCCAGCTCACCCCCTAACGCCGAGCAGTACTTC
v_gene: TRBV28; j_gene: TRBJ1-1; abundance: few; d_gene: -; CDR3aa: CASSLPTKIIEAFF; CDR3nt: TGTGCCAGCAGTCTCCCTACAAAGATTATTGAAGCTTTCTTT
v_gene: TRBV5-6; j_gene: TRBJ1-2; abundance: -; d_gene: -; CDR3aa: CASSQGGGAILYGYTF; CDR3nt: TGTGCCAGCAGCCAGGGAGGCGGTGCCATCCTCTATGGCTACACCTTC
v_gene: TRBV29-1; j_gene: TRBJ1-1; abundance: -; d_gene: -; CDR3aa: CSVEAGREAFF; CDR3nt: TGCAGCGTCGAAGCCGGGCGAGAAGCTTTCTTT
v_gene: TRBV19; j_gene: TRBJ2-7; abundance: -; d_gene: TRBD2; CDR3aa: CASTGLAGPHEQYF; CDR3nt: TGTGCCAGTACAGGACTAGCGGGTCCCCACGAGCAGTACTTC
v_gene: TRBV2; j_gene: TRBJ2-7; abundance: -; d_gene: -; CDR3aa: CASKTETYEQYF; CDR3nt: TGTGCCAGTAAGACAGAAACCTACGAGCAGTACTTC